A single count supports the clone carrying this T cell receptor beta chain. The PCR was carried out with 60 Vbeta primers and 13 Jbeta primers. Profiling relied on immunoSEQ multiplex PCR, and the TCRdb table lists in-frame clones only, not all of them. The repertoire has about 130,000 clones, roughly 78% of them found once; the top ten carry 1%. This record belongs to a study of cytomegalovirus exposure and HLA in healthy donors. CDR3 length equals 16 residues. V shed 4 bases, J shed 7 bases, and the junction held 6 bases outside the gene matches. Germline CDR1 reads SEHNR; CDR2 reads FQNEAQ (reference sequence).

The V call is TRBV7-9, the J call TRBJ2-1, with 14 positions matching TRBD2. Sequenced sample: PBMCs. The clonotype originates from a man aged 35 to 55 in good health and CMV-seronegative. The CDR3 region has the DNA TGTGCCAGCAGCTCGACTAGCGGGAGGGATAGGAATGAGCAGTTCTTC. This translates into CASSSTSGRDRNEQFF.